Presented here are 17 T cell receptor beta chains from one specimen sequenced in a study of blood T cell repertoires in COVID-19. Clones were sequenced by immunoSEQ multiplex PCR, and TCRdb holds only the in-frame ones, with some missing. The data show a few hundred thousand clones, roughly 90% seen once. Sequences were obtained from peripheral blood. Every receptor here comes from a man aged 18-30 years who had recovered from COVID-19.

This chain links TRBV6-2 or TRBV6-3 with TRBJ1-1; the D is unclear. The germline V gene encodes CDR1 MNHEY and CDR2 SVGEGT. V lost 2 bases and J lost 0, with 7 bases in between. The length of the CDR3 is 14 residues. The CDR3 nucleotides are TGTGCCAGCAGTTACGGGCAGATGAACACTGAAGCTTTCTTT. This gives the protein CASSYGQMNTEAFF.

This sequence joins TRBV5-1 and TRBJ2-1; no reliable D call. V was trimmed by 0 bases and J by 2 bases, leaving 6 bases between them. The CDR3 length is 14 residues. The germline V gene has CDR1 SGHRS and CDR2 YFSETQ. CDR3 sequence (DNA): TGCGCCAGCAGCTTGGACAGCACCTACAATGAGCAGTTCTTC. Amino acid sequence: CASSLDSTYNEQFF. Using reference TRBV5-1 and TRBJ2-1 for the parts outside the CDR3, the full variable domain is KAGVTQTPRYLIKTRGQQVTLSCSPISGHRSVSWYQQTPGQGLQFLFEYFSETQRNKGNFPGRFSGRQFSNSRSEMNVSTLELGDSALYLCASSLDSTYNEQFFGPGTRLTVL.

As concerns this clone: Germline and junction disagree at one end, which may indicate a read error. The chain couples TRBV5-4 to TRBJ1-1; the D gene is possibly TRBD1 (5 bases). The germline V gene encodes CDR1 SGHNT and CDR2 YYREEE (reference sequence). This CDR3 is 11 amino acids long. The CDR3 loop reads CASSYGTDAFF. The CDR3 region has the DNA TGTGCCAGCAGCTATGGGACTGATGCTTTCTTT.

The rearrangement links TRBV14 to TRBJ2-5, with 9 bases identical to TRBD2. Germline lookup yields CDR1 SGHDN and CDR2 FVKESK. With V trimmed by 1 base and J by 6 bases, 9 bases remained unmatched. This CDR3 contains 16 residues. CDR3 amino acids: CASSQAISGSVKTQYF. The CDR3 nucleotides are TGTGCCAGCAGCCAAGCTATTAGCGGGAGTGTAAAGACCCAGTACTTC. The complete variable domain, with remaining parts taken from reference TRBV14 and TRBJ2-5, reads EAGVTQFPSHSVIEKGQTVTLRCDPISGHDNLYWYRRVMGKEIKFLLHFVKESKQDESGMPNNRFLAERTGGTYSTLKVQPAELEDSGVYFCASSQAISGSVKTQYFGPGTRLLVL.

This clone was seen a single time. This chain's CDR3 is CASSLDPGQSRISTF. Here the CDR3 DNA reads TGCGCCAGCAGCTTGGACCCGGGACAGTCCAGGATAAGTACCTTC. The V and J genes are TRBV5-1 and TRBJ1-2, with TRBD1 matching over 7 bases. The germline CDR1 and CDR2 sequences are SGHRS and YFSETQ. The CDR3 contains 15 residues. J was trimmed by 14 bases and V by 0 bases; bases with no gene match: 16.

The V call is TRBV5-4, the J call TRBJ1-1; D is undetermined. Germline CDR1 SGHNT, CDR2 YYREEE (reference sequence). The germline V and J ends were trimmed by 4 bases and 1 base, with 11 bases remaining between them. The CDR3 contains 14 residues. CDR3 protein: CASSRREGNTEAFF. The CDR3 DNA follows: TGTGCCAGCAGCAGGAGGGAGGGGAACACTGAAGCTTTCTTT.

The chain employs TRBV13 and TRBJ2-1; maybe TRBD1 (5 bases). With 4 bases removed from V and 2 bases from J, the gap between germline ends came to 12 bases. CDR3 length: 15 amino acids. Germline V gene lookup returns CDR1 PRHDT and CDR2 FYEKMQ (reference sequence). In DNA form, the CDR3 reads TGTGCCAGCAGCTCAGGGCTAGATGCCTACAATGAGCAGTTCTTC. Protein: CASSSGLDAYNEQFF. The full variable domain, completed using reference TRBV13 and TRBJ2-1, is AAGVIQSPRHLIKEKRETATLKCYPIPRHDTVYWYQQGPGQDPQFLISFYEKMQSDKGSIPDRFSAQQFSDYHSELNMSSLELGDSALYFCASSSGLDAYNEQFFGPGTRLTVL.

V and J are TRBV2 and TRBJ2-1; 10 nucleotides agree with TRBD1. CDR3 size: 16 residues. The V gene end was trimmed by 5 bases and the J gene end by 6 bases; junction bases not matched to a gene: 10. From germline, CDR1 is SNHLY and CDR2 FYNNEI. The DNA of the CDR3 is TGTGCCAGCAGTCCTGGGGCCGGGACAGGGGCCAATGAGCAGTTCTTC. Its translation: CASSPGAGTGANEQFF. Together with reference TRBV2 and TRBJ2-1, the CDR3 gives the full variable domain: EPEVTQTPSHQVTQMGQEVILRCVPISNHLYFYWYRQILGQKVEFLVSFYNNEISEKSEIFDDQFSVERPDGSNFTLKIRSTKLEDSAMYFCASSPGAGTGANEQFFGPGTRLTVL.

The chain uses TRBV18 and TRBJ1-4, with a weak D call TRBD1 (5 bases). The ends were cut back, 6 bases at V and 3 bases at J, with 14 bases in the middle. Germline CDR1 reads KGHSH; CDR2 reads LQKENI. This CDR3 comprises 15 residues. In DNA form, the CDR3 reads TGTGCCAGCTCCCCCAATAGGGGTCCTAATGAAAAACTGTTTTTT. Residues: CASSPNRGPNEKLFF.

The chain links TRBV6-5 to TRBJ1-2; TRBD1 might be the D (6 bases). The CDR3 totals 12 residues. Trimming took 9 bases from V and 2 from J, leaving 10 bases between them. Germline lookup yields CDR1 MNHEY and CDR2 SVGAGI. The CDR3 here is CARQGTNYGYTF. The DNA for the CDR3 is TGTGCCAGACAGGGTACCAACTATGGCTACACCTTC.

The chain carries TRBV9 and TRBJ2-1, with D possibly TRBD2 on 6 matching bases. The CDR3 runs 15 residues. Looked up from germline, CDR1 is SGDLS and CDR2 is YYNGEE. The V and J ends lost 4 bases and 2 bases respectively, with 13 bases between them. In DNA, the CDR3 is TGTGCCAGCAGCACTGGCTGGACTACCTACAATGAGCAGTTCTTC. This encodes CASSTGWTTYNEQFF.

Points on this clone: Germline is not matched at one junction end, which may reflect a read error. This chain uses TRBV28 with TRBJ2-7, with 10 bases aligning to TRBD2. In germline, CDR1 is MDHEN, CDR2 SYDVKM. This CDR3 comprises 13 residues. CDR3 sequence: CASSLGLAAAMNF. CDR3 bases: TGTGCCAGCAGCCTCGGACTAGCGGCGGCCATGAACTTC. The full variable domain, with the rest looked up from reference TRBV28 and TRBJ2-7, is DVKVTQSSRYLVKRTGEKVFLECVQDMDHENMFWYRQDPGLGLRLIYFSYDVKMKEKGDIPEGYSVSREKKERFSLILESASTNQTSMYLCASSLGLAAAMNFGPGTRLTVT.

The chain is built from TRBV5-1 and TRBJ1-1; D not certain. Germline V gene lookup returns CDR1 SGHRS and CDR2 YFSETQ. The V gene lost 1 base and the J gene lost 6 bases, with 10 bases spanning the gap. This CDR3 has 13 amino acids. CDR3 amino acids: CASSLSERAEAFF. In DNA form, the CDR3 reads TGCGCCAGCAGCTTGAGTGAGAGGGCTGAAGCTTTCTTT.

The sample holds one count of this clone. The chain links TRBV19 to TRBJ2-1; 15 nucleotides match TRBD2. Germline-derived CDR1 and CDR2 are LNHDA and SQIVND (reference sequence). The length of the CDR3 is 18 residues. V gave up 7 bases and J gave up 1 base; unmatched junction bases: 8. DNA of the CDR3: TGTGCCAGTAACGAGGGACTAGCGGGGGGTCCTTCCTACAATGAGCAGTTCTTC. This encodes CASNEGLAGGPSYNEQFF.

This clone was observed a single time. The rearrangement uses TRBV19 and TRBJ1-2, with 7 bases aligning to TRBD1. V shed 5 bases and J 2 bases; nucleotides not matched to a gene: 8. The CDR3 consists of 15 residues. Germline lookup yields CDR1 LNHDA and CDR2 SQIVND (reference sequence). The chain's CDR3 is CASSARQGLNYGYTF. Here the CDR3 DNA reads TGTGCCAGTAGTGCGAGACAGGGACTGAACTATGGCTACACCTTC.

The chain recombines TRBV5-6 with TRBJ2-5; TRBD2 aligns across 9 bases. The V gene's germline CDR1 is SGHDT and CDR2 YYEEEE. The CDR3 sequence is 15 residues long. Trimming cost V 4 bases and J 5 bases; bases outside gene matches: 9. In DNA form, the CDR3 reads TGTGCCAGCAGCGCGTGGACCACTAGCGGGGAGACCCAGTACTTC. As protein: CASSAWTTSGETQYF. Using reference TRBV5-6 and TRBJ2-5 for the parts outside the CDR3, the full variable domain is DAGVTQSPTHLIKTRGQQVTLRCSPKSGHDTVSWYQQALGQGPQFIFQYYEEEERQRGNFPDRFSGHQFPNYSSELNVNALLLGDSALYLCASSAWTTSGETQYFGPGTRLLVL.

The gene calls are TRBV6-5 and TRBJ1-2; no definite D call. The CDR3 consists of 12 residues. Germline loops: CDR1 MNHEY, CDR2 SVGAGI. V was cut by 6 bases and J by 6 bases, with 11 bases left in between. The CDR3 DNA follows: TGTGCCAGCAGCCTCATGGGAGATGGCTACACCTTC. Its translation is CASSLMGDGYTF.